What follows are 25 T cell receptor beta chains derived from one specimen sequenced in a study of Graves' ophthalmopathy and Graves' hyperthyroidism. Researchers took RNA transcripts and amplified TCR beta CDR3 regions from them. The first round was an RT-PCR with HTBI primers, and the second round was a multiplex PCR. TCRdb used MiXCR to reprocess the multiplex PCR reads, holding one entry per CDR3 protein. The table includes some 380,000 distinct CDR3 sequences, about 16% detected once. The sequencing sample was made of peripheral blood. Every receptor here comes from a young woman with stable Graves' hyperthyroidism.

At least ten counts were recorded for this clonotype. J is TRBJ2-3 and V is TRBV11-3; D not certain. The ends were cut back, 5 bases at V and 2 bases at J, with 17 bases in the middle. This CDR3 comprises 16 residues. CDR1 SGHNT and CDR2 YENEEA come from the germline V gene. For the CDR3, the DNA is TGTGCCAGCAGCGCCGGAGTGAGCGCGGACACAGATACGCAGTATTTT. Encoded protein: CASSAGVSADTDTQYF. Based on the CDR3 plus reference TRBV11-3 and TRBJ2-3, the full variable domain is EAGVVQSPRYKIIEKKQPVAFWCNPISGHNTLYWYLQNLGQGPELLIRYENEEAVDDSQLPKDRFSAERLKGVDSTLKIQPAELGDSAVYLCASSAGVSADTDTQYFGPGTRLTVL.

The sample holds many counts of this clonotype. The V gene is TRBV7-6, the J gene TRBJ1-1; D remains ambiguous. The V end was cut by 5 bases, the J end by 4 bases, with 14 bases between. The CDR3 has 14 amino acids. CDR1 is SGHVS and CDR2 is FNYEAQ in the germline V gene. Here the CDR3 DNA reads TGTGCCAGCAGCCCAAGCCCGGACCTCACTGAAGCTTTCTTT. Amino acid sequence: CASSPSPDLTEAFF. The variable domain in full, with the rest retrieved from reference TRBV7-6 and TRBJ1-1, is GAGVSQSPRYKVTKRGQDVALRCDPISGHVSLYWYRQALGQGPEFLTYFNYEAQQDKSGLPNDRFSAERPEGSISTLTIQRTEQRDSAMYRCASSPSPDLTEAFFGQGTRLTVV.

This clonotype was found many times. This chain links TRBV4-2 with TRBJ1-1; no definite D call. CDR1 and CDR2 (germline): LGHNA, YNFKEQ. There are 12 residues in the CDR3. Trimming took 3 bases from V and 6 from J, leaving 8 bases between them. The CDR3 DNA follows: TGTGCCAGCAGCCAGGTCGGGTCTGAAGCTTTCTTT. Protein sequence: CASSQVGSEAFF.

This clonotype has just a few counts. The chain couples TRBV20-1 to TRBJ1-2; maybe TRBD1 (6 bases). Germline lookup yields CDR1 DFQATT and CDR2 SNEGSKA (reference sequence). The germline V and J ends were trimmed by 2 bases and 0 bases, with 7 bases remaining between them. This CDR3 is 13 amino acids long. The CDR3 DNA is TGCAGTGCTAGAAGGGGGGCTAACTATGGCTACACCTTC. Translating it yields CSARRGANYGYTF.

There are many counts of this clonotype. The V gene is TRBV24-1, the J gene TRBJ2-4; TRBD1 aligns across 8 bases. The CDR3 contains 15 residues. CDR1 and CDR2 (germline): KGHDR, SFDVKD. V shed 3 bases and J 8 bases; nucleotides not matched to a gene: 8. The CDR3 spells CATSDPGQGVHIQYF. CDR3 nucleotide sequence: TGTGCCACCAGTGATCCCGGACAGGGTGTCCACATTCAGTACTTC.

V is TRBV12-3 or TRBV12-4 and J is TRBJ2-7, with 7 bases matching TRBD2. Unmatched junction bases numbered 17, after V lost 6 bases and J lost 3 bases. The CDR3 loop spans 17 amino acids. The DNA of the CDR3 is TGTGCCAGCAGGGTAGGAGCCGGCCAGCGGGGCTTCTACGAGCAGTACTTC. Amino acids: CASRVGAGQRGFYEQYF.

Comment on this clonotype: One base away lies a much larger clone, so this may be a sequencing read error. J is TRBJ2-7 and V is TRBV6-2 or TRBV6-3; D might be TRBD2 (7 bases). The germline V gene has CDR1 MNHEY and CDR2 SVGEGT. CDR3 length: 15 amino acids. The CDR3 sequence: CASSYGGGRSYEQCF. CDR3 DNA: TGTGCCAGCAGTTACGGCGGGGGCCGATCCTACGAGCAGTGCTTC.

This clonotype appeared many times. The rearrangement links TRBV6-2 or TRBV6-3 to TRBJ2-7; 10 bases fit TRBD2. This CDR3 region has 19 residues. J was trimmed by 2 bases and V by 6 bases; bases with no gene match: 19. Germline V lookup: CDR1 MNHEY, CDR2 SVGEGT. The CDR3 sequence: CASSPLERGGFGRTYEQYF. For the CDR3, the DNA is TGTGCCAGCAGCCCATTAGAGCGGGGGGGATTCGGCCGTACCTACGAGCAGTACTTC.

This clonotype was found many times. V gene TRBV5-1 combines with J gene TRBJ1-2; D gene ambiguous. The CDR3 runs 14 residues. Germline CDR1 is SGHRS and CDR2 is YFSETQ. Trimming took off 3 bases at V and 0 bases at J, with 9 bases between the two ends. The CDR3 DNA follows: TGCGCCAGCAGCTCGGACGGGCCTAACTATGGCTACACCTTC. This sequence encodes CASSSDGPNYGYTF.

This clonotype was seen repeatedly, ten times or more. For the CDR3, the DNA is TGTGCCCTCCGGGGCCCTGAAGCTTTCTTT. Its protein product is CALRGPEAFF. V gene TRBV6-1 combines with J gene TRBJ1-1; D possibly corresponds to TRBD1 (5 bases). The V end lost 11 bases, the J end lost 6 bases, and 10 bases lay between the germline ends. CDR1 is MNHNS and CDR2 is SASEGT in the germline V gene. The CDR3 extends over 10 amino acids.

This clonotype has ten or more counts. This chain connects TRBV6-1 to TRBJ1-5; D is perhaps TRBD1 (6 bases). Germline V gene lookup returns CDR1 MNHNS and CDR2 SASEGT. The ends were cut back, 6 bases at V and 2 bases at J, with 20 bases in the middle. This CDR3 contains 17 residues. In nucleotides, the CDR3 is TGTGCCAGCAGCCTAAAACTAAGGGGGGGCGGCAATCAGCCCCAGCATTTT. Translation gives CASSLKLRGGGNQPQHF.

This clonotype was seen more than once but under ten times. Here the CDR3 reads CASSHQRGTYEQYF. CDR3 DNA sequence: TGCGCCAGCAGCCACCAACGCGGCACCTACGAGCAGTACTTC. The chain employs TRBV5-1 and TRBJ2-7; D gene ambiguous. Trimming removed 4 bases from V and 2 bases from J, with 13 bases in between. Germline CDR1 reads SGHRS; CDR2 reads YFSETQ. The CDR3 extends over 14 amino acids.

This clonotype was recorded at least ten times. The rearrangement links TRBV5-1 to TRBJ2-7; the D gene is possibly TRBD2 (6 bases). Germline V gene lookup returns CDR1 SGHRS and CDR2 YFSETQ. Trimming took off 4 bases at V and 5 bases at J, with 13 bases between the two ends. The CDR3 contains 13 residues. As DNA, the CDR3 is TGCGCCAGCAGCGGCGGGACCCCTCACGAGCAGTACTTC. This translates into CASSGGTPHEQYF.

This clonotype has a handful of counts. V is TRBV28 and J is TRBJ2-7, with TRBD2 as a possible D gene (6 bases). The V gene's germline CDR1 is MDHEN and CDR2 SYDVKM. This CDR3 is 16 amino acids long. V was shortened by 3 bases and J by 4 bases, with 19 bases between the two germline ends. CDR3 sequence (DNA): TGTGCCAGCAGTTTTATCCCTTGGACGGGAGCGTACGAGCAGTACTTC. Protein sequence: CASSFIPWTGAYEQYF.

CDR3 sequence reads: CASSQKRASAGELFF. In DNA, the CDR3 is TGTGCCAGCAGCCAAAAACGGGCCAGCGCCGGGGAGCTGTTTTTT. V usage is TRBV3-1 and J usage is TRBJ2-2; D gene unclear. V was pared by 2 bases and J by 6 bases, with 13 bases between. The V gene's germline CDR1 is LGHDT and CDR2 YNNKEL (reference sequence). CDR3 size: 15 residues.

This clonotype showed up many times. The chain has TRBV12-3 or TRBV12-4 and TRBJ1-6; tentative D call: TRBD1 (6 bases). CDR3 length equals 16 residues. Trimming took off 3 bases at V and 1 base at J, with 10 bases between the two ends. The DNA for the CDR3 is TGTGCCAGCAGTTTGAGGGGACATTCCTATAATTCACCCCTCCACTTT. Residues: CASSLRGHSYNSPLHF.

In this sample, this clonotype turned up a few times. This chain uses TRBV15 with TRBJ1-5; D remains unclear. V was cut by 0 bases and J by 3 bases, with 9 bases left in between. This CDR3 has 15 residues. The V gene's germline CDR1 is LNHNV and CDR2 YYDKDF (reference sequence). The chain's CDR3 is CATSRERNPNQPQHF. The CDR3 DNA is TGTGCCACCAGCAGAGAGAGGAACCCCAATCAGCCCCAGCATTTT.

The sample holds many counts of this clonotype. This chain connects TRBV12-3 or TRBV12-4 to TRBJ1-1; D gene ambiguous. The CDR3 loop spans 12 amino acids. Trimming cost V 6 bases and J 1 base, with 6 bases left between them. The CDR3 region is CASRWENTEAFF. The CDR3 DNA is TGTGCCAGCAGGTGGGAGAACACTGAAGCTTTCTTT.

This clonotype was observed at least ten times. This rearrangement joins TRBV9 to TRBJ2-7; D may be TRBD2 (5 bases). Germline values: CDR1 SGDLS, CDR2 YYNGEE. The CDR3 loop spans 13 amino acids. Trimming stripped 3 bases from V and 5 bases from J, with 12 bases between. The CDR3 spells CASSENEGDEQYF. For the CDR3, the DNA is TGTGCCAGCAGCGAAAATGAGGGAGACGAGCAGTACTTC. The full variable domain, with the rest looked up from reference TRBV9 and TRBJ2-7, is DSGVTQTPKHLITATGQRVTLRCSPRSGDLSVYWYQQSLDQGLQFLIQYYNGEERAKGNILERFSAQQFPDLHSELNLSSLELGDSALYFCASSENEGDEQYFGPGTRLTVT.

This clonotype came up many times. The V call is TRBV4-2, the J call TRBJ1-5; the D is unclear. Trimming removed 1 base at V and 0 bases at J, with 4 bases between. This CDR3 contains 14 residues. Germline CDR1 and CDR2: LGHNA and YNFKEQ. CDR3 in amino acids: CASSQVDSNQPQHF. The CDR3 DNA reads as TGTGCCAGCAGCCAAGTAGATAGCAATCAGCCCCAGCATTTT.

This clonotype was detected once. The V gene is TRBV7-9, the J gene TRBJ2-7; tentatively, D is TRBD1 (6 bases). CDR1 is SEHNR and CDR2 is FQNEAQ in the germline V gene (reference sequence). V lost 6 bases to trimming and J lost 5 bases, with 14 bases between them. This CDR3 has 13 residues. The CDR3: CASRPDRWNEQYF. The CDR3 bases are TGTGCCAGCAGGCCCGACAGGTGGAACGAGCAGTACTTC.

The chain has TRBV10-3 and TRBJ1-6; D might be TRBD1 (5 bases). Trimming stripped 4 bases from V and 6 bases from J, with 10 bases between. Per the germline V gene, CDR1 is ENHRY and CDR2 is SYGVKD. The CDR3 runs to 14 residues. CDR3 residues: CAISGWQGNSPLHF. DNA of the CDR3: TGTGCCATCAGTGGATGGCAGGGTAATTCACCCCTCCACTTT.

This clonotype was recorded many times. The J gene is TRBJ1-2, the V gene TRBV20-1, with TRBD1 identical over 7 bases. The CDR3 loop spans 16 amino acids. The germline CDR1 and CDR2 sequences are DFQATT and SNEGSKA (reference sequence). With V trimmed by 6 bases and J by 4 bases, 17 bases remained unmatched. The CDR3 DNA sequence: TGCAGTGCGCTAGTCCGAGGGGGCTCTCTTACCTATGGCTACACCTTC. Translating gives CSALVRGGSLTYGYTF.

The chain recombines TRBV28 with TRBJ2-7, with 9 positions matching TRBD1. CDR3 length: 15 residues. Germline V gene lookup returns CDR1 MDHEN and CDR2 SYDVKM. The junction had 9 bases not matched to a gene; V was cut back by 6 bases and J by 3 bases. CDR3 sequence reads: CASSSFGTGSYEQYF. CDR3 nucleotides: TGTGCCAGCAGCAGCTTCGGGACAGGGAGCTACGAGCAGTACTTC. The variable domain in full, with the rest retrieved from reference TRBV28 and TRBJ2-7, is DVKVTQSSRYLVKRTGEKVFLECVQDMDHENMFWYRQDPGLGLRLIYFSYDVKMKEKGDIPEGYSVSREKKERFSLILESASTNQTSMYLCASSSFGTGSYEQYFGPGTRLTVT.

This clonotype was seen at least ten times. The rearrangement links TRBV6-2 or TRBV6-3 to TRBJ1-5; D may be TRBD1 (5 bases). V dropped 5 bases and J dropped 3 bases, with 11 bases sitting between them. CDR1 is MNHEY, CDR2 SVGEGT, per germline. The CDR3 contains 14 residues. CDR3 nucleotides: TGTGCCAGCAGTCCTCAGGGCGCCAATCAGCCCCAGCATTTT. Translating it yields CASSPQGANQPQHF.